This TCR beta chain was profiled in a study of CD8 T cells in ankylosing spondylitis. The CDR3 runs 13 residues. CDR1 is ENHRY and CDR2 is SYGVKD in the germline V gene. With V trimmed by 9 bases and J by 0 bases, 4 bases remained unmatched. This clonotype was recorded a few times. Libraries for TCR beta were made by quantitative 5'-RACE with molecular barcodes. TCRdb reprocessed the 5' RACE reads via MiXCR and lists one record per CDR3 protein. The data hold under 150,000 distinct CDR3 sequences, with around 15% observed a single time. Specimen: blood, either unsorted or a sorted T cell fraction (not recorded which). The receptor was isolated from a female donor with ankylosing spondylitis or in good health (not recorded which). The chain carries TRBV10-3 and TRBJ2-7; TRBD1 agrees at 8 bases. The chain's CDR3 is CAILDRDSYEQYF. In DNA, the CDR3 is TGTGCCATTCTGGACAGGGACTCCTACGAGCAGTACTTC.